This TCR beta chain was recorded in a study of CXCR3-negative and CXCR3-positive naive CD8 T cells (dated by TCRdb to between 2018 and 2021). Regarding the study in general: In total, 120 million to 150 million TRB reads were obtained, corresponding to roughly 1.5 +/- 0.3 million reads per library. Diversity and physicochemical repertoire analyses were performed on about a dozen donors pooled from two independent experiments. TRBV-TRBJ cluster analysis included naive subsets from 5 or 6 donors and memory cells from 3 donors.

The instrument was a NextSeq 550. The Human TCR Profiling Kit (MiLaboratory) was used to make UMI-labeled 5' RACE TRB cDNA libraries. The full amount of extracted RNA was used for cDNA synthesis, and the full amount of resulting cDNA was used for PCR amplification. The libraries were made side by side, with each library going through the same number of PCR cycles. As for the original processing: With a requirement of at least two reads per UMI, MIGEC and MiXCR extracted about 50,000 +/- 10,000 unique UMI-labeled TRB cDNA molecules per library. On average, each library contained approximately 40,000 +/- 10,000 functional in-frame TRB CDR3 nucleotide clonotypes without stop codons. Diversity metrics, including normalized Shannon-Wiener and Chao1, were computed in VDJtools after downsampling to 5000 UMI-labeled TRB molecules per sample. Clonotype-size-weighted physicochemical properties of the central five CDR3 residues (interaction energy, strength, volume and Kidera factor 4) were computed in VDJtools. TCRdb reprocessed the reads; each CDR3 protein sequence makes one entry, and DNA is unavailable. The V and J calls and clone size are TCRdb's, not the authors'. The sample table records 40,000 to 50,000 distinct CDR3 sequences. The biggest ten clones account for roughly 2.5% of the sample.

Reading the germline V gene gives CDR1 SGHTA and CDR2 FQGTGA. Spanning cysteine to phenylalanine, the CDR3 consists of 14 amino acids. No DNA has been recorded. Results the study describes overall, beyond this receptor: TRB CDR3s from CXCR3-positive naive cells showed higher hydrophobicity (lower Kidera factor 4), lower energy, and higher strength and volume indices than CXCR3-negative naive cells. Because surface CD5, which has been linked to self-reactivity in mice, was comparable between naive subsets, TCR interaction strength was also inferred from TRB CDR3 physicochemical properties. Freshly isolated PBMCs were used for most assays because CXCR3 expression partially decreased after cryopreservation. Within the same donor, TRBV-TRBJ usage looked similar between naive CXCR3-negative and CXCR3-positive cells, but memory cells had distinct patterns. Repertoire diversity was comparably high in both naive subsets but much lower in memory CD8+ T cells.

Worth noting for this clonotype: Its binding antigen is unknown.

Each CD8+ T cell subset was flow-sorted in triplicate, and some 310,000 cells per subset were placed directly into RLT lysis buffer. Naive CD8+ T cells were defined stringently as CD45RO-CCR7+CD27+CD95- to exclude memory contaminants. Peripheral blood mononuclear cells were isolated from buffy coats using standard density gradient centrifugation. Naive CXCR3-negative and CXCR3-positive CD8+ T cells were flow-sorted on a FACSAria III. Total RNA was extracted from sorted cells with an RNeasy Mini Kit. The receptor's source is a human donor in good health. Some clones in this sample may be carry-over from other donors' samples. Material for sequencing was naive CXCR3- CD8+ T cells from blood. The label giving this sample's cell subset or site can be read as: CD45RO-CCR7+CD27+CD95- naive CD8+ T cells lacking CXCR3 (TNR3-). Recombination joined TRBV7-3 with TRBJ2-2. The CDR3 reads as follows: CASSLGSNTGELFF.